This T cell receptor (beta chain) was documented in a study of patients and donors after allogeneic stem cell transplantation. TCRdb analysed the RT-PCR reads with MiXCR anew, one entry per CDR3 protein. Of roughly 940,000 distinct CDR3 sequences in the sample, under 20% are singletons; the top ten hold 5% to 6.5%. Per the germline V gene, CDR1 is SGHRS and CDR2 is YFSETQ. This CDR3 contains 15 residues. V was cut by 2 bases and J by 2 bases, with 13 bases left in between. This clonotype turned up a few times. This TCR came from a human donor who was either an allogeneic HSCT recipient or a stem cell or donor lymphocyte infusion donor (not recorded which). It is not recorded whose cells these are; they may come from a transplant donor. What was sequenced was blood, either unsorted or a sorted T cell fraction (not recorded which). This chain connects TRBV5-1 to TRBJ1-1; D unresolved. The CDR3 sequence is CASSLSGDTNTEAFF. The CDR3 DNA reads TGCGCCAGCAGCTTATCAGGAGACACAAACACTGAAGCTTTCTTT.